This T cell receptor (beta chain) was found in a study of identical twins. Study conclusions and caveats: Excess sharing by twins proved weaker in beta out-of-frame sequences.

About this clonotype itself: Its antigen is currently unknown.

The CDR3 runs to 16 residues. Germline values: CDR1 LGHDT, CDR2 YNNKEL (reference sequence). Trimming took off 4 bases at V and 0 bases at J, with 13 bases between the two ends. Each CDR3 protein gets one entry after TCRdb re-called the 5' RACE reads with MiXCR. The sample lists some 440,000 distinct CDR3 sequences, 20% to 30% seen once, with roughly 2.8% in the top ten. This sample was shared with a second study, whose subject was T cells expressing NK-cell markers. That work states: Seven of the eight sequenced donors were HCMV-seropositive; one was seronegative. The use of an anti-gamma-delta TCR antibody, which was added in several experiments, restricted sorting to T cells expressing alpha-beta TCR.

The chain combines TRBV3-1 with TRBJ1-3; no firm D call. This clonotype was sampled from a woman between 18 and 29 years old in good health. The source material was CD4+ T cells sorted from blood. This CDR3 is CASSPHLSASGNTIYF. The CDR3, as DNA: TGTGCCAGCAGCCCTCATCTTTCGGCCTCTGGAAACACCATATATTTT.